The clone carrying this TCR beta chain was detected a few times. Its antigen is as yet unknown. The record originates from a study of T-cell reconstitution after alpha-beta-depleted transplantation in children. Regarding the study as a whole: After transplant, high TCRbeta diversity at day 60 in some patients arose from surviving recipient T cells and thymic progenitors. Reportedly, only several hundred clones from non-depleted graft cells drove alpha-beta T-cell counts at about two months.

The CDR3 covers 14 residues. The J segment lost 1 base and the V segment lost 3 bases, leaving 1 base of the junction unmatched. Preparation of the TCRbeta library used unique molecular identifiers. TCRdb passed the PCR reads through MiXCR, listing each CDR3 protein once. The sample has 95,000 to 150,000 distinct CDR3 sequences, approximately 22% seen once. Sequencing used PBMCs, mostly from graft donor cells, obtained 180 days after TCRalphabeta/CD19-depleted stem cell transplant. The source of this sequence is a male patient aged 2-10 years who had a stem cell transplant for chronic granulomatous disease, so the T cells may come from the graft donor. The V call is TRBV12-3 or TRBV12-4, the J call TRBJ2-5; the match to TRBD2 covers 8 bases. DNA of the CDR3: TGTGCCAGCAGTTTCGGGACTAGCCAAGAGACCCAGTACTTC. Translating gives CASSFGTSQETQYF.